This T cell receptor beta chain comes out of a study of tumor and adjacent non-tumor tissue in lung cancer. General study results and limits: Tumor tissue had significantly higher TCR diversity than normal lung.

The library came from three nested PCR rounds adapted from ARM-PCR protocols. Via MiXCR, TCRdb re-called the multiplex PCR reads, giving one row per CDR3 protein. Here the sample spans 90,000 or so distinct CDR3 sequences, around 65% being singletons. RNA was extracted from bulk tissue without any cell sorting. In the case of this clonotype: The antigen is not known.

Germline values: CDR1 KGHDR, CDR2 SFDVKD. The germline V and J ends were trimmed by 7 bases and 0 bases, with 12 bases remaining between them. The CDR3 totals 16 residues. The source material was lung tumor tissue. The rearrangement joins TRBV24-1 to TRBJ2-6, with D unclear. This sequence originates from a man in his 70s with non-small cell lung cancer. CDR3 loop: CATSPGRLSGANVLTF. CDR3 DNA: TGTGCCACCAGCCCCGGACGGCTCTCTGGGGCCAACGTCCTGACTTTC.